The 13 T cell receptor beta chains listed next were all sequenced from one sample in a study of blood T cell repertoires in COVID-19. Method: immunoSEQ multiplex PCR; TCRdb's copy keeps in-frame clones and lacks some. Of about 140,000 clones listed, 84% are singletons. The source material was PBMCs or T cells enriched from blood (not recorded which). These receptors were collected from a man aged 40-50 years with acute COVID-19.

The chain has TRBV28 and TRBJ2-5; no clear D gene. V lost 2 bases, J lost 0 bases, and 10 bases lay in between. From germline, CDR1 is MDHEN and CDR2 SYDVKM. The CDR3 runs 15 residues. The CDR3 spells CASSLLENYQETQYF. The CDR3 bases are TGTGCCAGCAGTTTACTTGAGAATTACCAAGAGACCCAGTACTTC.

This chain connects TRBV7-2 to TRBJ1-1, with D perhaps matching TRBD1 (6 bases). This CDR3 contains 14 residues. The V end lost 3 bases, the J end lost 1 base, and 9 bases lay between the germline ends. Germline CDR1 reads SGHTA; CDR2 reads FQGNSA. CDR3 amino acids: CASSFTGSNTEAFF. The CDR3 DNA is TGTGCCAGCAGCTTTACAGGGTCGAACACTGAAGCTTTCTTT.

The CDR3 nucleotides are TGTGCCTGGGATCGGGACACCGACTCCTACGAGCAGTACTTC. Translating it yields CAWDRDTDSYEQYF. The chain combines TRBV30 with TRBJ2-7, with D tentatively TRBD1 (6 bases). V was trimmed by 5 bases and J by 0 bases, leaving 14 bases between them. This CDR3 contains 14 residues. The germline CDR1 and CDR2 sequences are GTSNPN and SVGIG (reference sequence).

This sequence joins TRBV30 and TRBJ2-5, with D tentatively TRBD2 (5 bases). The CDR3 runs 13 residues. Germline V gene lookup returns CDR1 GTSNPN and CDR2 SVGIG (reference sequence). Trimming left V 0 bases short and J 8 bases short, with 13 bases between. CDR3 in DNA: TGTGCCTGGAGTGTACTAGGAGCAACTACCCAGTACTTC. Amino acids: CAWSVLGATTQYF. The full variable domain, completed using reference TRBV30 and TRBJ2-5, is SQTIHQWPATLVQPVGSPLSLECTVEGTSNPNLYWYRQAAGRGLQLLFYSVGIGQISSEVPQNLSASRPQDRQFILSSKKLLLSDSGFYLCAWSVLGATTQYFGPGTRLLVL.

The chain joins TRBV30 to TRBJ2-7; weak D call: TRBD1 (6 bases). Germline CDR1 GTSNPN, CDR2 SVGIG (reference sequence). The CDR3 is 13 residues long. Trimming left V 2 bases short and J 4 bases short, with 12 bases between. The CDR3 here is CAWSQGFGYEQYF. As DNA, the CDR3 is TGTGCCTGGAGTCAGGGGTTCGGGTACGAGCAGTACTTC.

The chain uses TRBV20-1 and TRBJ2-7, with 9 bases that match TRBD2. Germline CDR1 reads DFQATT; CDR2 reads SNEGSKA (reference sequence). CDR3 length equals 11 residues. V lost 6 bases, J lost 6 bases, and 3 bases stayed unmatched. The DNA for the CDR3 is TGCAGTGCCCGGACTAGCGTCGAGCAGTACTTC. Encoded protein: CSARTSVEQYF.

V usage is TRBV11-2 and J usage is TRBJ1-2, with 7 bases that match TRBD1. Trimming cost V 4 bases and J 0 bases; bases outside gene matches: 5. This CDR3 has 15 residues. Per germline, CDR1 SGHAT and CDR2 FQNNGV. The CDR3 spells CASSSRQGPNYGYTF. Written as DNA, the CDR3 is TGTGCCAGCAGCTCTCGACAGGGCCCTAACTATGGCTACACCTTC.

V and J are TRBV29-1 and TRBJ1-6; D might be TRBD1 (5 bases). There are 13 residues in the CDR3. The V gene lost 7 bases and the J gene lost 7 bases, with 14 bases spanning the gap. Germline CDR1 SQVTM, CDR2 ANQGSEA. In nucleotides, the CDR3 is TGCAGCGCCTCAGCGGGGGGGAATTCACCCCTCCACTTT. Amino acid sequence: CSASAGGNSPLHF.

V gene TRBV24-1 combines with J gene TRBJ2-7; a weak D match, TRBD2 (6 bases). The V gene's germline CDR1 is KGHDR and CDR2 SFDVKD. CDR3 size: 12 residues. The CDR3: CAPEGHGYEQYF. The DNA of the CDR3 is TGTGCACCGGAGGGGCACGGTTACGAGCAGTACTTC.

The genes are TRBV20-1 and TRBJ2-1; possible D gene TRBD2, 5 bases. Per germline, CDR1 DFQATT and CDR2 SNEGSKA (reference sequence). V shed 3 bases and J shed 5 bases, with 5 bases lying between them. CDR3 length: 11 amino acids. The CDR3 spells CSARGDNEQFF. The CDR3 region has the DNA TGCAGTGCTAGGGGAGACAATGAGCAGTTCTTC.

The rearrangement joins TRBV19 to TRBJ1-6; 9 bases map to TRBD1. Per germline, CDR1 LNHDA and CDR2 SQIVND (reference sequence). This CDR3 is 16 amino acids long. J lost 10 bases, V lost 1 base, and 8 bases had no gene match. The CDR3 DNA sequence: TGTGCCAGTAGTATAGGCGACAGGGGGACCGGGTCACCCCTCCACTTT. Translating it yields CASSIGDRGTGSPLHF.

This clone came up once. The rearrangement links TRBV19 to TRBJ2-1, with D hard to call. Looked up from germline, CDR1 is LNHDA and CDR2 is SQIVND (reference sequence). V shed 0 bases and J shed 0 bases, with 12 bases lying between them. The CDR3 has 17 residues. CDR3 DNA sequence: TGTGCCAGTAGTATAGATACCACCGCTAGCTCCTACAATGAGCAGTTCTTC. As protein: CASSIDTTASSYNEQFF.

This sequence joins TRBV19 and TRBJ1-4, with TRBD1 identical over 7 bases. CDR1 is LNHDA and CDR2 is SQIVND in the germline V gene (reference sequence). Germline trimming cut 5 bases from V and 8 bases from J; bases unmatched to any gene: 14. This CDR3 is built from 16 residues. In nucleotides, the CDR3 is TGTGCCAGTAGTTTTCAGCTCACAGGGGCGGGAGAAAAACTGTTTTTT. Translation: CASSFQLTGAGEKLFF.